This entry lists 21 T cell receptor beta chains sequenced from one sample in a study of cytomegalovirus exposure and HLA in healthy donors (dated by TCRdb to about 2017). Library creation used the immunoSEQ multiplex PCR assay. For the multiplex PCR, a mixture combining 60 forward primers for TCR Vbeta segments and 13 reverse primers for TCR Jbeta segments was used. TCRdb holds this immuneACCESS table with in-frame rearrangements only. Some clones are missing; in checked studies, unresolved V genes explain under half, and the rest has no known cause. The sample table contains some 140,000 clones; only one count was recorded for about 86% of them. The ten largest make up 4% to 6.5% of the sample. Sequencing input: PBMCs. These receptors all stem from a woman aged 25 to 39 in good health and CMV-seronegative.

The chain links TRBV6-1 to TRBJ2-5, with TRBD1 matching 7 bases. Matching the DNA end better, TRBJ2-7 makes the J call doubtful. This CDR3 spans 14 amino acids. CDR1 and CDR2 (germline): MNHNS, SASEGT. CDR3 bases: TGTGCCAGCACCTACTGGACAGGTTCCTACGAGCAGTACTTC. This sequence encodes CASTYWTGSYEQYF.

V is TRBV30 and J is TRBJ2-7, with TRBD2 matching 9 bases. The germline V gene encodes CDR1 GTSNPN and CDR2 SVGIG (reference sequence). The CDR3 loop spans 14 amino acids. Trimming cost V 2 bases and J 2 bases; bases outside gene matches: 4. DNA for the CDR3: TGTGCCTGGAGTTGGGCTAGCGGGGCCTACGAGCAGTACTTC. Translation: CAWSWASGAYEQYF.

The CDR3 DNA follows: TGTGCCAGCAGCTTAGCGGCTAGCGGCACAGATACGCAGTATTTT. It specifies CASSLAASGTDTQYF. The chain is built from TRBV7-9 and TRBJ2-3, with D tentatively TRBD2 (6 bases). Germline V gives CDR1 SEHNR, CDR2 FQNEAQ (reference sequence). V dropped 0 bases and J dropped 1 base, with 8 bases sitting between them. The CDR3 runs 15 residues.

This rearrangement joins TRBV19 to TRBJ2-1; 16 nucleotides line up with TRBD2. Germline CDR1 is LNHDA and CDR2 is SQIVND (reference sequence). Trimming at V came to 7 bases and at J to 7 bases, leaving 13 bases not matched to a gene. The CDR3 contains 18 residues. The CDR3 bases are TGTGCCAGTACCCGCGGGACTAGCGGGAGGGCCTTGATTAATGAGCAGTTCTTC. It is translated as CASTRGTSGRALINEQFF.

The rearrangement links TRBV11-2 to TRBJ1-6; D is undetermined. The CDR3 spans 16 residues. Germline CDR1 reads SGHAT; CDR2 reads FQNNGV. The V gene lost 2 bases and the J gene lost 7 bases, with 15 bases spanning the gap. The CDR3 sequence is CASSLMYSLLNSPLHF. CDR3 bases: TGTGCCAGCAGCTTAATGTACAGCCTTTTAAATTCACCCCTCCACTTT.

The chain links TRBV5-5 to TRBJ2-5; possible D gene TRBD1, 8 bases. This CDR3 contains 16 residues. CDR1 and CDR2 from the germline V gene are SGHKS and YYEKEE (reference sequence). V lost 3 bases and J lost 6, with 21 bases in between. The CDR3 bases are TGTGCCAGCAGCTCCCAATTACAGGGGGGGCAAAAGACCCAGTACTTC. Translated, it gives CASSSQLQGGQKTQYF.

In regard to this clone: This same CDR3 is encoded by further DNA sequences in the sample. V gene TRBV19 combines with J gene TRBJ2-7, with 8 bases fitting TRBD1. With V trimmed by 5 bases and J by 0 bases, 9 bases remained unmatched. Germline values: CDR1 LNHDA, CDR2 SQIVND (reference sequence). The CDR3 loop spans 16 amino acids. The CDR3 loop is CASSLTTGAGSYEQYF. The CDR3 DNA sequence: TGTGCCAGTAGTCTAACGACAGGGGCGGGCTCCTACGAGCAGTACTTC.

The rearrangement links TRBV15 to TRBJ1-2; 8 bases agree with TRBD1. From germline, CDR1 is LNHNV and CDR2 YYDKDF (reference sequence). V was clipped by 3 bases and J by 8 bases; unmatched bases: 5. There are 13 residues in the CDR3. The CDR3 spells CATSRNGQGGYTF. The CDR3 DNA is TGTGCCACCAGCAGGAATGGACAGGGAGGCTACACCTTC.

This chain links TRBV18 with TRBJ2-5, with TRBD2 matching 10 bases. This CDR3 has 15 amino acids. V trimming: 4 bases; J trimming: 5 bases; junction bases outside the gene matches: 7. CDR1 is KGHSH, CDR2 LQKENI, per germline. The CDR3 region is CASSLSSGRGETQYF. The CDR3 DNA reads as TGTGCCAGCTCACTTTCTAGCGGGAGAGGGGAGACCCAGTACTTC.

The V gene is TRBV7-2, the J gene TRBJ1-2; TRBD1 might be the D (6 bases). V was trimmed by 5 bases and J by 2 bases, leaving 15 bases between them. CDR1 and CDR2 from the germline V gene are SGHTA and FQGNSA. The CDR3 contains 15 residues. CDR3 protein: CASSPRWTANYGYTF. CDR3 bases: TGTGCCAGCAGCCCCCGGTGGACAGCCAACTATGGCTACACCTTC.

The CDR3 protein is CASSVGGTGSEQYF. CDR3 coding DNA: TGTGCCAGCAGCGTAGGTGGGACAGGGTCCGAGCAGTACTTC. V gene TRBV9 combines with J gene TRBJ2-7; 9 bases line up with TRBD1. Germline-derived CDR1 and CDR2 are SGDLS and YYNGEE. The CDR3 covers 14 residues. V trimming: 0 bases; J trimming: 6 bases; junction bases outside the gene matches: 4.

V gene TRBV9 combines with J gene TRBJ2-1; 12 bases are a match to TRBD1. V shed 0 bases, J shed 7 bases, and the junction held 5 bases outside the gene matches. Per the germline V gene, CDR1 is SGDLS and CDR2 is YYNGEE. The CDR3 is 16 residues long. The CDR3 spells CASSVAGTGGWNEQFF. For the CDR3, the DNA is TGTGCCAGCAGCGTAGCCGGGACAGGGGGCTGGAATGAGCAGTTCTTC.

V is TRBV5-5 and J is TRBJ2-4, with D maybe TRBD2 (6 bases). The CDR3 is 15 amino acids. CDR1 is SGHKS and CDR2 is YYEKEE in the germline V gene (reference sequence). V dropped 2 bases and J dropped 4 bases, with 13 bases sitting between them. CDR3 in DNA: TGTGCCAGCAGCTTTTATAGCGGCGAAAAAAACATTCAGTACTTC. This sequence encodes CASSFYSGEKNIQYF.

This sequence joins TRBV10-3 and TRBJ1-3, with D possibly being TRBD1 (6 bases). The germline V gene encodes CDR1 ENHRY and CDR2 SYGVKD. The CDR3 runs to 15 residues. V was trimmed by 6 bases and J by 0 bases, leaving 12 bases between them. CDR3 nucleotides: TGTGCCATCAGCCCGCAGGGGTTCTCTGGAAACACCATATATTTT. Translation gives CAISPQGFSGNTIYF.

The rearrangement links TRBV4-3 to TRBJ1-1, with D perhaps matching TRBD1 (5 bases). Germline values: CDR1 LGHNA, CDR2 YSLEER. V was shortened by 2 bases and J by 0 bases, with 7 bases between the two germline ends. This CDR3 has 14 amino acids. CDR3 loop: CASSQRQLNTEAFF. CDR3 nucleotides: TGCGCCAGCAGCCAAAGACAGCTGAACACTGAAGCTTTCTTT.

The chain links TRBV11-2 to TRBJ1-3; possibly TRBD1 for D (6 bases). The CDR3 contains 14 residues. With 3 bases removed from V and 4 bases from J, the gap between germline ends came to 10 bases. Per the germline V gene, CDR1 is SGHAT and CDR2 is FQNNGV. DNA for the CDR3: TGTGCCAGCAGCTTGGGGGCGGTGGGAAACACCATATATTTT. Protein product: CASSLGAVGNTIYF.

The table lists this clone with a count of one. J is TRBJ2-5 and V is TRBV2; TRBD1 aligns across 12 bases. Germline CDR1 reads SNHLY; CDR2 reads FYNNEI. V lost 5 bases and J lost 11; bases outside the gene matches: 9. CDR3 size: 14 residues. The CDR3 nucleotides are TGTGCCAGCAGTACGGGACAGGGGGCCGGAGAGCAGTACTTC. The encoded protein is CASSTGQGAGEQYF.

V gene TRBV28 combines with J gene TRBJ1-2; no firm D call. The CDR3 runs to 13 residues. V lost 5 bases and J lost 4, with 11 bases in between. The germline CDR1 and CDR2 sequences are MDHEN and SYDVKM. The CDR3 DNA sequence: TGTGCCAGCAGTCCGATCGACATCTATGGCTACACCTTC. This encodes CASSPIDIYGYTF.

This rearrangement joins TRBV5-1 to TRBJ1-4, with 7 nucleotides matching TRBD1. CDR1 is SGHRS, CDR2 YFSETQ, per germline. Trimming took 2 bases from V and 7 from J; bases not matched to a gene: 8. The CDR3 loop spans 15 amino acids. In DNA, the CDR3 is TGCGCCAGCAGCTTACAGGGGACTAGGGGTGAAAAACTGTTTTTT. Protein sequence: CASSLQGTRGEKLFF.

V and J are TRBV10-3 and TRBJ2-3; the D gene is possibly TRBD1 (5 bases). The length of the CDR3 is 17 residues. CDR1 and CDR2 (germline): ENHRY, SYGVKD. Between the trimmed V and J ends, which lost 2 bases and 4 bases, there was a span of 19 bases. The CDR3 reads CAISENGQGTSSDTQYF. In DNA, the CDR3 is TGTGCCATCAGTGAGAATGGGCAGGGTACTTCTTCAGATACGCAGTATTTT.

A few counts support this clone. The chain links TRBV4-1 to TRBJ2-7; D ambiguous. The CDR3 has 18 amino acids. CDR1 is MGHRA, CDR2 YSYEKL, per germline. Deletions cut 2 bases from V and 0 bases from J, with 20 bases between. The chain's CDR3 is CASSQLLLEVGSSYEQYF. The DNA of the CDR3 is TGCGCCAGCAGCCAACTTCTCCTAGAAGTAGGAAGCTCCTACGAGCAGTACTTC.